What follows is one TCR beta chain and its context. Individually, cDNA molecules had unique molecular identifiers attached to them. TCRdb analysed the 5' RACE reads with MiXCR anew, one entry per CDR3 protein. The sample gives tens of thousands of distinct CDR3 sequences, 11% of which show up once; 10% to 13% is in the top ten. The source of the sample is a study of early T cells in non-severe SARS-CoV-2 infection. Between the trimmed V and J ends, which lost 1 base and 2 bases, there was a span of 15 bases. Germline assignment: CDR1 LGHDT and CDR2 YNNKEL (reference sequence). CDR3 length: 16 amino acids.

The chain has TRBV3-1 and TRBJ2-7; TRBD1 might be the D (5 bases). Source material: whole blood. The sequence came from an adult who was a healthcare worker with PCR-confirmed SARS-CoV-2 infection or an uninfected control (not recorded which). CDR3: CASSQVQWGNTYEQYF. CDR3 in DNA: TGTGCCAGCAGCCAAGTTCAGTGGGGCAACACCTACGAGCAGTACTTC.